Described below is a single T cell receptor beta chain sequence and its context. The antigen remains unidentified. This sample was included in a study of cytomegalovirus exposure and HLA in healthy donors. Study-wide findings and caveats: Altogether, some 160 TCR beta chains were recorded as cytomegalovirus-associated. Cytomegalovirus status, reportedly, was diagnosed with high specificity and sensitivity by the classifier.

This CDR3 contains 13 residues. V was clipped by 1 base and J by 8 bases, with 11 bases between them. Germline V CDR1 and CDR2: SGHDN, FVKESK. Profiling relied on immunoSEQ multiplex PCR, and the TCRdb table lists in-frame clones only, not all of them. The data show around 160,000 clones, about 90% seen once. Sample: PBMCs. The source is a woman under 30 in good health and CMV-seropositive. The chain is built from TRBV14 and TRBJ1-2; no clear D. The CDR3 DNA follows: TGTGCCAGCAGCCAAGCTCTGTACAGCGGCTACACCTTC. Translated, it gives CASSQALYSGYTF. The full variable domain, its missing parts supplied by reference TRBV14 and TRBJ1-2, is EAGVTQFPSHSVIEKGQTVTLRCDPISGHDNLYWYRRVMGKEIKFLLHFVKESKQDESGMPNNRFLAERTGGTYSTLKVQPAELEDSGVYFCASSQALYSGYTFGSGTRLTVV.